Shown below are 15 T cell receptor beta chains from a single sample sequenced in a study of T cells in Graves' hyperthyroidism and ophthalmopathy. Amplified regions were TCR beta CDR3 sequences from RNA transcripts. TCR CDR3 underwent first-round RT-PCR with the HTBI primer set. TCRdb redid the calling of the multiplex PCR reads with MiXCR, one entry per CDR3 protein. The repertoire consists of around 530,000 distinct CDR3 sequences, with 17% occurring once and the leading ten covering approximately 18%. Sequencing was carried out using blood. These receptors all come from a woman aged 18-35 years with Graves' ophthalmopathy.

The table lists this clonotype with many counts. The chain is built from TRBV10-3 and TRBJ2-1; possible D gene TRBD1, 5 bases. The V end lost 3 bases, the J end lost 8 bases, and 11 bases lay between the germline ends. Germline CDR1 is ENHRY and CDR2 is SYGVKD. The CDR3 is made up of 13 amino acids. CDR3 protein: CAISERQGDEQFF. The DNA of the CDR3 is TGTGCCATCAGTGAACGGCAGGGCGATGAGCAGTTCTTC.

This chain connects TRBV7-2 to TRBJ1-6, with D possibly TRBD1 on 6 matching bases. The V end was cut by 5 bases, the J end by 9 bases, with 11 bases between. The germline gives CDR1 SGHTA, CDR2 FQGNSA. This CDR3 is built from 13 residues. The CDR3 spells CASSIEQGSPLHF. CDR3 DNA: TGTGCCAGCAGCATAGAACAGGGTTCACCCCTCCACTTT.

This clonotype was observed at least ten times. This chain joins TRBV6-1 and TRBJ1-1; no firm D call. Germline CDR1 and CDR2: MNHNS and SASEGT. V was trimmed by 6 bases and J by 1 base, leaving 15 bases between them. CDR3 length: 15 amino acids. The CDR3 region is CASRKTRNGNTEAFF. The CDR3, as DNA: TGTGCCAGCAGGAAGACACGGAATGGGAACACTGAAGCTTTCTTT.

In its sample, this clonotype was seen many times. The J gene is TRBJ1-2, the V gene TRBV7-9; 8 nucleotides line up with TRBD1. J gave up 0 bases and V 5 bases, and 8 bases lay outside the gene matches. CDR1 is SEHNR and CDR2 is FQNEAQ in the germline V gene (reference sequence). The CDR3 loop spans 16 amino acids. The CDR3 DNA sequence: TGTGCCAGCAGCCCTACTGTGACAGGGGCTAACTATGGCTACACCTTC. Translation gives CASSPTVTGANYGYTF.

The chain links TRBV5-6 to TRBJ1-6; 7 nucleotides align to TRBD1. V lost 4 bases, J lost 8 bases, and 12 bases stayed unmatched. The CDR3 totals 16 residues. Germline CDR1 and CDR2: SGHDT and YYEEEE. The CDR3 region is CASSRGQDRNYSPLHF. CDR3 nucleotides: TGTGCCAGCAGCCGCGGACAGGACAGGAACTATTCACCCCTCCACTTT.

This clonotype was found many times. The V gene is TRBV30, the J gene TRBJ1-6, with TRBD1 identical over 8 bases. The V and J ends lost 3 bases and 6 bases, in that order; junction bases with no gene match: 1. The CDR3 covers 13 residues. Looked up from germline, CDR1 is GTSNPN and CDR2 is SVGIG (reference sequence). The CDR3 nucleotides read TGTGCCTGGAGCGACAGGGGTAATTCACCCCTCCACTTT. Translation gives CAWSDRGNSPLHF.

The sample holds a few counts of this clonotype. A read error may explain this, as a much larger clone is one base away. V is TRBV12-3 or TRBV12-4 and J is TRBJ2-1; no clear D gene. The CDR3 extends over 14 amino acids. This CDR3 reads CTSSPYSIYNEQFF. CDR3 nucleotides: TGTACCAGCAGTCCGTACTCCATCTACAATGAGCAGTTCTTC.

V and J are TRBV6-2 or TRBV6-3 and TRBJ2-1; D is unresolved. Trimming removed 4 bases from V and 8 bases from J, with 15 bases in between. The CDR3 has 14 amino acids. Germline V gene sequence: CDR1 MNHEY, CDR2 SVGEGT. The CDR3: CASSFRYTADEQFF. CDR3 bases: TGTGCCAGCAGTTTCCGATACACGGCGGATGAGCAGTTCTTC.

This chain joins TRBV6-1 and TRBJ1-2; a weak D match, TRBD1 (6 bases). From germline, CDR1 is MNHNS and CDR2 SASEGT. The length of the CDR3 is 15 residues. V was pared by 7 bases and J by 0 bases, with 15 bases between. The CDR3 sequence: CASTLGTNSNYGYTF. DNA for the CDR3: TGTGCCAGCACCCTAGGGACAAATTCTAACTATGGCTACACCTTC.

The chain combines TRBV12-3 or TRBV12-4 with TRBJ1-1; D is ambiguous. This CDR3 region has 14 residues. V lost 3 bases, J lost 2 bases, and 10 bases lay in between. The CDR3 nucleotides read TGTGCCAGCAGTTTTCGACATTCTAACACTGAAGCTTTCTTT. This encodes CASSFRHSNTEAFF.

This clonotype was observed at least ten times. The chain combines TRBV27 with TRBJ1-5; no definite D call. V lost 2 bases, J lost 0 bases, and 8 bases lay in between. Germline V gives CDR1 MNHEY, CDR2 SMNVEV (reference sequence). This CDR3 has 15 residues. This chain's CDR3 is CASSLMSVSNQPQHF. The CDR3, as DNA: TGTGCCAGCAGTTTAATGTCAGTTAGCAATCAGCCCCAGCATTTT.

This clonotype has ten or more counts. CDR3 protein: CASSRSGGTNTEAFF. The CDR3 nucleotides read TGCGCCAGCAGCAGATCAGGGGGAACTAACACTGAAGCTTTCTTT. The V call is TRBV5-1, the J call TRBJ1-1; 7 nucleotides line up with TRBD1. V lost 4 bases to trimming and J lost 2 bases; unmatched junction nucleotides: 8. Germline CDR1 and CDR2: SGHRS and YFSETQ. This CDR3 contains 15 residues.

This clonotype was seen a few times. This chain uses TRBV5-1 with TRBJ2-1; tentatively, D is TRBD1 or TRBD2 (5 bases each). The CDR3 is 14 amino acids. V was cut by 6 bases and J by 8 bases, with 18 bases left in between. Germline assignment: CDR1 SGHRS and CDR2 YFSETQ. CDR3 bases: TGCGCCAGCATTCCGAGTGCAGGGAGCCATGAGCAGTTCTTC. Translating it yields CASIPSAGSHEQFF.

The J gene is TRBJ2-4, the V gene TRBV7-9; D possibly uses TRBD1 or TRBD2 (5 bases each). The CDR3 is made up of 14 amino acids. From germline, CDR1 is SEHNR and CDR2 FQNEAQ (reference sequence). V lost 1 base to trimming and J lost 8 bases, with 12 bases between them. The CDR3: CASSLVGGTDIQYF. The CDR3 DNA follows: TGTGCCAGCAGCTTAGTTGGTGGGACCGACATTCAGTACTTC.

V is TRBV9 and J is TRBJ2-7; 7 nucleotides align to TRBD2. The CDR3 runs to 16 residues. Losses at the gene ends were 4 bases for V and 5 bases for J; bases not matched to a gene: 15. The germline CDR1 and CDR2 sequences are SGDLS and YYNGEE. The CDR3 DNA is TGTGCCAGCAGCCCAACCCTCTCGCGGGAGAGGGACGAGCAGTACTTC. Protein: CASSPTLSRERDEQYF.